Below are 11 T cell receptor beta chains sequenced from a single sample in a study of T cells in Graves' hyperthyroidism and ophthalmopathy. Amplified TCR beta CDR3 regions derived from RNA transcripts. Primed by the HTBI set, a first-round RT-PCR was run on the TCR CDR3. MiXCR, run by TCRdb on the multiplex PCR reads, gives a single entry per CDR3 protein. This table holds 500,000 to 750,000 distinct CDR3 sequences, 11% to 15% found once. Specimen: blood. These receptors were collected from a woman aged 18-29 years with Graves' ophthalmopathy.

This clonotype was counted many times. The chain couples TRBV20-1 to TRBJ2-7; D gene unclear. V dropped 0 bases and J dropped 4 bases, with 7 bases sitting between them. This CDR3 has 12 amino acids. CDR1 DFQATT and CDR2 SNEGSKA come from the germline V gene (reference sequence). CDR3 loop: CSARDGEYEQYF. The DNA of the CDR3 is TGCAGTGCTAGAGATGGAGAATACGAGCAGTACTTC.

This clonotype was seen many times. The chain employs TRBV20-1 and TRBJ2-5; 7 nucleotides match TRBD1. The CDR3 runs 18 residues. Germline loops: CDR1 DFQATT, CDR2 SNEGSKA (reference sequence). V trimming: 0 bases; J trimming: 4 bases; junction bases outside the gene matches: 17. DNA for the CDR3: TGCAGTGCTAGAGATCGACCAGGGAGAGGGGGCGCGGGAGAGACCCAGTACTTC. It encodes CSARDRPGRGGAGETQYF.

In this sample, this clonotype turned up many times. V and J are TRBV3-1 and TRBJ2-7, with no clear D. Germline V gene data show CDR1 as LGHDT and CDR2 as YNNKEL (reference sequence). V shed 0 bases and J shed 4 bases, with 4 bases lying between them. The CDR3 is 12 residues long. CDR3 DNA sequence: TGTGCCAGCAGCCAAGATCGGTACGAGCAGTACTTC. Translation: CASSQDRYEQYF.

This clonotype occurred many times. The V and J genes are TRBV20-1 and TRBJ2-1; 12 bases fit TRBD2. The V segment lost 5 bases and the J segment 7 bases; nucleotides outside the gene matches: 9. The CDR3 length is 15 residues. Looked up from germline, CDR1 is DFQATT and CDR2 is SNEGSKA (reference sequence). The CDR3 nucleotides read TGCAGTGCTTTTCGACTAGCGGGAGAATGGAATGAGCAGTTCTTC. Encoded protein: CSAFRLAGEWNEQFF.

This CDR3 is CSARKTGGEVGEQFF. The CDR3 DNA reads as TGCAGTGCTAGAAAAACAGGGGGCGAGGTAGGTGAGCAGTTCTTC. V gene TRBV20-1 combines with J gene TRBJ2-1, with 9 nucleotides matching TRBD1. Germline loops: CDR1 DFQATT, CDR2 SNEGSKA (reference sequence). This CDR3 has 15 residues. J was trimmed by 9 bases and V by 2 bases; bases with no gene match: 11.

The chain combines TRBV6-1 with TRBJ2-1; D gene ambiguous. Trimming stripped 3 bases from V and 0 bases from J, with 12 bases between. Germline values: CDR1 MNHNS, CDR2 SASEGT. This CDR3 spans 16 amino acids. The CDR3 DNA reads TGTGCCAGCAGTGAGCCTCCACCTAGCTCCTACAATGAGCAGTTCTTC. This encodes CASSEPPPSSYNEQFF.

The chain joins TRBV6-1 to TRBJ2-2, with 10 bases aligning to TRBD1. This CDR3 spans 15 amino acids. V trimming: 1 base; J trimming: 5 bases; junction bases outside the gene matches: 1. Germline lookup yields CDR1 MNHNS and CDR2 SASEGT. CDR3 sequence: CASSEGTGGTGELFF. The CDR3 coding sequence is TGTGCCAGCAGTGAAGGGACAGGGGGAACCGGGGAGCTGTTTTTT.

The chain has TRBV14 and TRBJ2-1; possibly TRBD1 for D (5 bases). The CDR3 runs 16 residues. V dropped 4 bases and J dropped 4 bases, with 17 bases sitting between them. Germline V CDR1 and CDR2: SGHDN, FVKESK. The CDR3 spells CASSLQWGSRYNEQFF. DNA of the CDR3: TGTGCCAGCAGCCTACAGTGGGGCTCCAGGTACAATGAGCAGTTCTTC.

This clonotype was picked up many times. The rearrangement uses TRBV3-1 and TRBJ2-5; D is ambiguous. CDR1 and CDR2 (germline): LGHDT, YNNKEL (reference sequence). This CDR3 region has 15 residues. Trimming stripped 0 bases from V and 6 bases from J, with 14 bases between. CDR3 in DNA: TGTGCCAGCAGCCAAGATTTAACAGCCTCTAAGACCCAGTACTTC. Translation: CASSQDLTASKTQYF.

In this sample, this clonotype turned up a few times. The chain combines TRBV27 with TRBJ2-7, with 9 bases aligning to TRBD1. V gave up 8 bases and J gave up 2 bases; unmatched junction bases: 4. CDR3 size: 13 residues. The germline V gene has CDR1 MNHEY and CDR2 SMNVEV (reference sequence). The CDR3 is CASQRTGAYEQYF. In nucleotides, the CDR3 is TGTGCCAGCCAAAGGACAGGGGCCTACGAGCAGTACTTC.

This clonotype has a count of ten or more. This chain connects TRBV7-2 to TRBJ2-2, with 7 bases matching TRBD1. V trimming: 6 bases; J trimming: 3 bases; junction bases outside the gene matches: 4. The CDR3 runs 14 residues. CDR1 SGHTA and CDR2 FQGNSA come from the germline V gene. The CDR3 loop reads CASSPDRYTGELFF. The CDR3, as DNA: TGTGCCAGCAGTCCGGACAGGTACACCGGGGAGCTGTTTTTT.